Sequencing of this T cell receptor (beta chain) was carried out in a study of blood T cells in healthy people across ages. General study findings and limits: There was a strong correlation between TCR beta diversity and naive T cell percentage.

Primers used in a second PCR of about 6 to 11 cycles were a sample-barcoded 5' primer and a J-beta primer mix. TCRdb reprocessed the 5' RACE reads via MiXCR and lists one record per CDR3 protein. The sample holds around 500,000 distinct CDR3 sequences, roughly a quarter seen once. This clonotype has only a few counts. Its antigen remains unidentified. Each donor gave roughly 9.2 milliliters of peripheral blood. With each sample, at least 5.5 micrograms of total RNA were extracted. The CDR3 has 14 amino acids. Germline lookup yields CDR1 DFQATT and CDR2 SNEGSKA (reference sequence). V lost 4 bases, J lost 3 bases, and 10 bases lay in between. This sample was shared with a second study, whose subject was T cells of mothers and their children. This second study notes: The people who donated were three healthy Caucasian mothers and their six children.

The rearrangement joins TRBV20-1 to TRBJ1-6; D possibly corresponds to TRBD1 (5 bases). The sample taken for sequencing was blood. The TCR was taken from a boy aged 2 to 10 in good health. This CDR3 reads CSATGHSYNSPLHF. The DNA for the CDR3 is TGCAGTGCTACCGGACATAGCTATAATTCACCCCTCCACTTT.